This passage covers 8 T cell receptor beta chains from one sample sequenced in a study of blood T cell repertoires in COVID-19. Some clones are missing from TCRdb's copy, which holds only in-frame ones; the method was immunoSEQ multiplex PCR. Among 200,000 to 250,000 clones listed, approximately 80% were seen once. The sequenced material came from peripheral blood. The receptors here all came from a woman of 80 years or more with COVID-19, enrolled during active disease.

This chain links TRBV18 with TRBJ2-3; 7 bases fit TRBD1. The length of the CDR3 is 16 residues. CDR1 is KGHSH, CDR2 LQKENI, per germline. Losses at the gene ends were 1 base for V and 4 bases for J; bases not matched to a gene: 8. The CDR3 DNA reads TGTGCCAGCTCACCACGGAACAGGGGTTTAGCAGATACGCAGTATTTT. Its translation is CASSPRNRGLADTQYF.

The chain combines TRBV11-2 with TRBJ2-7, with TRBD2 identical over 8 bases. Germline V gene lookup returns CDR1 SGHAT and CDR2 FQNNGV. The V gene end was trimmed by 4 bases and the J gene end by 9 bases; junction bases not matched to a gene: 5. The CDR3 is 12 residues long. CDR3 in DNA: TGTGCCAGCAGCTCTCCGGGAGGGTGGCAGTACTTC. This sequence encodes CASSSPGGWQYF.

The chain has TRBV18 and TRBJ2-1; 9 positions match TRBD2. From germline, CDR1 is KGHSH and CDR2 LQKENI. This CDR3 region has 15 residues. The trim removed 1 base at V and 5 bases at J, leaving 3 bases unmatched. The CDR3 here is CASSPRTSDNNEQFF. CDR3 nucleotides: TGTGCCAGCTCACCACGGACTAGCGATAACAATGAGCAGTTCTTC.

The V and J genes are TRBV6-4 and TRBJ2-7; weak D call: TRBD1 (6 bases). The CDR3 covers 17 residues. CDR1 and CDR2 (germline): MRHNA, SNTAGT. V was shortened by 9 bases and J by 0 bases, with 24 bases between the two germline ends. The CDR3 spells CARQGVLVGLSSYEQYF. For the CDR3, the DNA is TGTGCCAGACAGGGAGTCCTAGTGGGGTTAAGCTCCTACGAGCAGTACTTC.

Here the CDR3 reads CASSRPPLAYEQYF. Here the CDR3 DNA reads TGTGCCAGCAGTCGCCCCCCACTAGCGTACGAGCAGTACTTC. The chain links TRBV28 to TRBJ2-7; 7 bases match TRBD2. V shed 5 bases and J 4 bases; nucleotides not matched to a gene: 8. The CDR3 has 14 amino acids. The germline CDR1 and CDR2 sequences are MDHEN and SYDVKM.

This clone was observed a few times. J is TRBJ1-2 and V is TRBV6-8; no firm D call. Trimming left V 2 bases short and J 14 bases short, with 21 bases between. Germline CDR1 MNHGY, CDR2 SAAAGT. The CDR3 has 14 amino acids. The CDR3 here is CASSYMVRPRRGTF. CDR3 DNA sequence: TGTGCCAGCAGTTACATGGTCCGACCCAGAAGAGGTACCTTC.

The chain has TRBV7-2 and TRBJ2-7; 7 bases fit TRBD2. With V trimmed by 3 bases and J by 2 bases, 4 bases remained unmatched. The CDR3 is 14 residues long. The germline V gene has CDR1 SGHTA and CDR2 FQGNSA. The CDR3 spells CASSFQRGTYEQYF. The DNA of the CDR3 is TGTGCCAGCAGCTTCCAGCGGGGAACCTACGAGCAGTACTTC.

The genes are TRBV7-6 and TRBJ2-1; 10 nucleotides align to TRBD2. In germline, CDR1 is SGHVS, CDR2 FNYEAQ. V lost 1 base, J lost 6 bases, and 12 bases stayed unmatched. The CDR3 has 18 residues. The CDR3 loop reads CASSLEPLASGGSNEQFF. The CDR3, as DNA: TGTGCCAGCAGCTTAGAACCCCTTGCTAGCGGGGGTTCCAATGAGCAGTTCTTC.